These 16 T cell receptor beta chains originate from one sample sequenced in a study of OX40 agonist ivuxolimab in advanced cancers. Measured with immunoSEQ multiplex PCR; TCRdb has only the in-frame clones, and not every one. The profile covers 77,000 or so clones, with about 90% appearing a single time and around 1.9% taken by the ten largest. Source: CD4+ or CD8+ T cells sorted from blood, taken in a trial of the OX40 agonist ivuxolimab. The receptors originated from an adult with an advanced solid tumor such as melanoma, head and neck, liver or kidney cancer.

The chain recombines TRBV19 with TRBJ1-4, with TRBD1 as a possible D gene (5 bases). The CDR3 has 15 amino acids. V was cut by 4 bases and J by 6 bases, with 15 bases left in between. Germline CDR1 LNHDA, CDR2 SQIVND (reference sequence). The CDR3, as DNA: TGTGCCAGTAGTAAAGAGGGGCAGCCGTATGAAAAACTGTTTTTT. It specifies CASSKEGQPYEKLFF.

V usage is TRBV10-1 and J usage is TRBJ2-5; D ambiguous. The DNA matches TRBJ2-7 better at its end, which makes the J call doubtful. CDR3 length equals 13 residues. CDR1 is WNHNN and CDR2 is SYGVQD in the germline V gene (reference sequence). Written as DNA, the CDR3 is TGCGCCAGCACCCTGGGTGTGGGCCACGAGCAGTACTTC. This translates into CASTLGVGHEQYF.

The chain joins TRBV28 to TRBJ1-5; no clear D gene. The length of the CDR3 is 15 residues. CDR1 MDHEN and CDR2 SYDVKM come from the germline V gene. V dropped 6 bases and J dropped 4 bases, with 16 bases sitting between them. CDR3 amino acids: CASSPAGVWNQPQHF. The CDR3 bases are TGTGCCAGCAGCCCCGCGGGAGTTTGGAATCAGCCCCAGCATTTT.

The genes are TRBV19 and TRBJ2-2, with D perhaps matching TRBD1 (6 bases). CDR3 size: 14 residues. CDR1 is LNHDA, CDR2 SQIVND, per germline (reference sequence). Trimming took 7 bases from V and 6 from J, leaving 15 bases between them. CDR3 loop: CASISGTRAGELFF. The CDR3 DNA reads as TGTGCCAGTATTTCGGGGACAAGGGCCGGGGAGCTGTTTTTT.

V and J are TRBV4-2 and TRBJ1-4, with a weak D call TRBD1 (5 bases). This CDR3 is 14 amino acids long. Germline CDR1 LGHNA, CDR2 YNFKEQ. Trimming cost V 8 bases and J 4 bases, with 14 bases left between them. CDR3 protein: CASGRGESNEKLFF. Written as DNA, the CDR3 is TGTGCCAGCGGGCGGGGGGAAAGTAATGAAAAACTGTTTTTT.

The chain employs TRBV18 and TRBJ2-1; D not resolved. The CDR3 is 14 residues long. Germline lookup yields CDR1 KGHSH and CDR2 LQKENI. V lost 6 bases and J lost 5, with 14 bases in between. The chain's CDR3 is CASSLLSDNNEQFF. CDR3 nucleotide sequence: TGTGCCAGCTCCCTTCTTTCAGATAACAATGAGCAGTTCTTC.

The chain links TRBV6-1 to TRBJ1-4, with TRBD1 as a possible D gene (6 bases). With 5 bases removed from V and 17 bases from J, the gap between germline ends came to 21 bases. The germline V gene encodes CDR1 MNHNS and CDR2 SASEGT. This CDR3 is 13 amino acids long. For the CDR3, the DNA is TGTGCCAGCAGTTATAACAGGAGGGGGAACGGTTTTTTT. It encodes CASSYNRRGNGFF.

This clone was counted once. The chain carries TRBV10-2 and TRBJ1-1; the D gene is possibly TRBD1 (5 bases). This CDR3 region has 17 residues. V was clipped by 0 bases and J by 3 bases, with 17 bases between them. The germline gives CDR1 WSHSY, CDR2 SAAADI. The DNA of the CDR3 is TGCGCCAGCAGTGAGTCCCGGACGACAGAAACTTACACTGAAGCTTTCTTT. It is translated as CASSESRTTETYTEAFF.

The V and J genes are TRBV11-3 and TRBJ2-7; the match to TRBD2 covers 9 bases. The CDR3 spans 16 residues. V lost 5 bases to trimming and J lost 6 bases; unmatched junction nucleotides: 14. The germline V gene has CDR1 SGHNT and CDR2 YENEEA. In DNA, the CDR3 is TGTGCCAGCAGCCCGCGGGGGGCGGGAGGGCCGGGCGAGCAGTACTTC. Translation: CASSPRGAGGPGEQYF.

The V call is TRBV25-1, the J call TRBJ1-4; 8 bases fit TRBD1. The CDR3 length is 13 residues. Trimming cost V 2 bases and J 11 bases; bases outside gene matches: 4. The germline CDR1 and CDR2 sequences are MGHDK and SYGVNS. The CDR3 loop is CASSEADRAKLFF. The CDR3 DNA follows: TGTGCCAGCAGTGAAGCGGACAGGGCCAAACTGTTTTTT.

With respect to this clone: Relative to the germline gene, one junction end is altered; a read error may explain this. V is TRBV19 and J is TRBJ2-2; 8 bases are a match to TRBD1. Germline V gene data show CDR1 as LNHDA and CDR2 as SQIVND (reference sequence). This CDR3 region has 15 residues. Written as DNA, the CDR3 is TGTGCCAGTAGTATTCAGGGGGCGAAGACCGGGGAGCTGTTTTTT. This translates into CASSIQGAKTGELFF. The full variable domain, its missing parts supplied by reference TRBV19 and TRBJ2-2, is DGGITQSPKYLFRKEGQNVTLSCEQNLNHDAMYWYRQDPGQGLRLIYYSQIVNDFQKGDIAEGYSVSREKKESFPLTVTSAQKNPTAFYLCASSIQGAKTGELFFGEGSRLTVL.

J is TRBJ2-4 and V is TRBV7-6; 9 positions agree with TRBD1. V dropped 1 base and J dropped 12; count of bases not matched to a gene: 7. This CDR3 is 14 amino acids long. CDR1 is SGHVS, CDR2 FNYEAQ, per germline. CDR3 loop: CASSLESGTGSQYF. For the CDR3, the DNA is TGTGCCAGCAGCTTAGAATCCGGGACAGGGAGTCAGTACTTC.

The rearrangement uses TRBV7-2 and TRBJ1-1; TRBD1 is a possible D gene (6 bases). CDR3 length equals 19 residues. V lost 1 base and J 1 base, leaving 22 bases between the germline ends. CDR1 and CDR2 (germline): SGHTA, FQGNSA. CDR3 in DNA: TGTGCCAGCAGCTTAGTACCAGGGGCGAGGCCTAGACAGAACACTGAAGCTTTCTTT. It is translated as CASSLVPGARPRQNTEAFF.

CDR3: CASSLSVPDMDGNQPQHF. CDR3 coding DNA: TGTGCCAGCAGCCTATCTGTACCCGACATGGACGGAAATCAGCCCCAGCATTTT. This sequence joins TRBV14 and TRBJ1-5; D is unclear. The CDR3 extends over 18 amino acids. V gave up 4 bases and J gave up 4 bases, with 23 bases separating them. The germline V gene encodes CDR1 SGHDN and CDR2 FVKESK.

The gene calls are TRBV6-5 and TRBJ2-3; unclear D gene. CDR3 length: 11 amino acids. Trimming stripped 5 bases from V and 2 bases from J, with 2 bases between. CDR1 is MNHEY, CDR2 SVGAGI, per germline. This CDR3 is CASSNTDTQYF. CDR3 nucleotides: TGTGCCAGCAGTAACACAGATACGCAGTATTTT.

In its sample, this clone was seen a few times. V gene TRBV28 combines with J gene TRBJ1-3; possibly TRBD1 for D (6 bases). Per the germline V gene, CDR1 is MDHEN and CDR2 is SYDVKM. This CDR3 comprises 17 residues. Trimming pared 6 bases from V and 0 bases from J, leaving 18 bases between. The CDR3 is CASSSGTGLISGNTIYF. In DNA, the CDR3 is TGTGCCAGCAGCTCAGGAACAGGGTTAATCTCTGGAAACACCATATATTTT. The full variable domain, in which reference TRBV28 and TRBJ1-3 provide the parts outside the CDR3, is DVKVTQSSRYLVKRTGEKVFLECVQDMDHENMFWYRQDPGLGLRLIYFSYDVKMKEKGDIPEGYSVSREKKERFSLILESASTNQTSMYLCASSSGTGLISGNTIYFGEGSWLTVV.